These 10 T cell receptor beta chains were all obtained from the same sample, sequenced in a study of CD8 T cells in ankylosing spondylitis. TCRdb reanalysed the 5' RACE reads using MiXCR and keeps one entry per CDR3 protein. Of about 150,000 distinct CDR3 sequences listed, approximately 10% were seen once; the top ten hold around 4.1%. The source material was blood, either unsorted or a sorted T cell fraction (not recorded which). These receptors all come from a female donor with ankylosing spondylitis or in good health (not recorded which).

The rearrangement joins TRBV4-1 to TRBJ1-5, with D hard to call. V lost 0 bases and J 3 bases, leaving 12 bases between the germline ends. This CDR3 has 16 residues. Germline CDR1 is MGHRA and CDR2 is YSYEKL. The CDR3 DNA reads as TGCGCCAGCAGCCAAGATTCCGGAGGGCTCAATCAGCCCCAGCATTTT. Protein sequence: CASSQDSGGLNQPQHF.

V and J are TRBV3-1 and TRBJ2-2, with D perhaps TRBD2 (6 bases). Trimming removed 11 bases from V and 4 bases from J, with 20 bases in between. Looked up from germline, CDR1 is LGHDT and CDR2 is YNNKEL (reference sequence). This CDR3 is 15 amino acids long. Here the CDR3 DNA reads TGTGCCTCCTGTCTGGATAGCGGTGGCACCGGGGAGCTGTTTTTT. Translation gives CASCLDSGGTGELFF. Full variable domain (rest looked up from reference TRBV3-1 and TRBJ2-2): DTAVSQTPKYLVTQMGNDKSIKCEQNLGHDTMYWYKQDSKKFLKIMFSYNNKELIINETVPNRFSPKSPDKAHLNLHINSLELGDSAVYFCASCLDSGGTGELFFGEGSRLTVL.

The table lists this clonotype with many counts. The rearrangement links TRBV20-1 to TRBJ2-1; perhaps TRBD1 as D (6 bases). Trimming pared 5 bases from V and 4 bases from J, leaving 18 bases between. Germline V gene lookup returns CDR1 DFQATT and CDR2 SNEGSKA (reference sequence). The length of the CDR3 is 15 residues. The CDR3 sequence: CSAPPGAGQYNEQFF. The CDR3 nucleotides are TGCAGTGCTCCCCCAGGGGCGGGTCAATACAATGAGCAGTTCTTC.

This clonotype was detected many times. The chain joins TRBV29-1 to TRBJ2-1; the D gene could be TRBD1 or TRBD2 (5 bases each). V was cut by 6 bases and J by 10 bases, with 13 bases left in between. CDR1 SQVTM and CDR2 ANQGSEA come from the germline V gene. The CDR3 extends over 11 amino acids. The CDR3 coding sequence is TGCAGCGTCAATCGGAGGACAGAGCAGTTCTTC. This translates into CSVNRRTEQFF.

The sample holds many counts of this clonotype. This rearrangement joins TRBV18 to TRBJ2-1, with D tentatively TRBD1 (5 bases). Per germline, CDR1 KGHSH and CDR2 LQKENI. This CDR3 contains 16 residues. Trimming shortened V by 6 bases and J by 9 bases, and 24 bases separated the two germline ends. The CDR3 coding sequence is TGTGCCAGCTCCCTAGGACAATCACTCCTCGTCGGTGAGCAGTTCTTC. Its translation is CASSLGQSLLVGEQFF.

The chain carries TRBV12-3 or TRBV12-4 and TRBJ2-2, with a tentative D call TRBD1 (5 bases). V lost 2 bases to trimming and J lost 7 bases, with 17 bases between them. This CDR3 is built from 16 residues. The CDR3 DNA is TGTGCCAGCAGTTTACAGGGTCCCGAGGTGAACGGGGAGCTGTTTTTT. Protein product: CASSLQGPEVNGELFF.

The table lists this clonotype with many counts. The CDR3 region is CASSSSSRSYNEQFF. DNA of the CDR3: TGTGCCAGCAGTTCCTCTAGCAGAAGCTACAATGAGCAGTTCTTC. This chain links TRBV12-3 or TRBV12-4 with TRBJ2-1; the D gene is possibly TRBD2 (5 bases). The CDR3 has 15 residues. V lost 4 bases and J 3 bases, leaving 13 bases between the germline ends.

About this clonotype: A much larger clone lies a single base off, so this may be a read error. J is TRBJ1-2 and V is TRBV2; D might be TRBD1 (6 bases). This CDR3 is built from 15 residues. The germline gives CDR1 SNHLY, CDR2 FYNNEI. Here the CDR3 DNA reads TGTACCAGCAGTGAACCTTCGGACAGCCTCTATGGCTACACCTTC. As protein: CTSSEPSDSLYGYTF.

The chain uses TRBV3-1 and TRBJ2-2; D uncertain. Germline V lookup: CDR1 LGHDT, CDR2 YNNKEL (reference sequence). V was trimmed by 1 base and J by 6 bases, leaving 18 bases between them. The CDR3 contains 17 residues. CDR3 sequence (DNA): TGTGCCAGCAGCCAAGGCCCCCAAAGATGGGTGGCCGGGGAGCTGTTTTTT. Translation: CASSQGPQRWVAGELFF. Full variable domain (outside the CDR3, taken from reference TRBV3-1 and TRBJ2-2): DTAVSQTPKYLVTQMGNDKSIKCEQNLGHDTMYWYKQDSKKFLKIMFSYNNKELIINETVPNRFSPKSPDKAHLNLHINSLELGDSAVYFCASSQGPQRWVAGELFFGEGSRLTVL.

This clonotype occurred many times. The chain combines TRBV5-1 with TRBJ2-5, with D maybe TRBD1 (6 bases). Germline assignment: CDR1 SGHRS and CDR2 YFSETQ. The germline V and J ends were trimmed by 1 base and 1 base, with 14 bases remaining between them. The CDR3 contains 16 residues. CDR3 loop: CASSLRGTTIQETQYF. For the CDR3, the DNA is TGCGCCAGCAGCTTGAGGGGGACCACTATCCAAGAGACCCAGTACTTC.